This entry concerns a single T cell receptor beta chain. This sample is drawn from a study of CD8 T cells in Susac syndrome. There are 16 residues in the CDR3. Per the germline V gene, CDR1 is DFQATT and CDR2 is SNEGSKA (reference sequence). Trimming cost V 2 bases and J 4 bases; bases outside gene matches: 9. Matched for age and sex, the controls were healthy donors. Negative isolation was used for CD8+ and CD4+ T cells and FACS enrichment for TEMRA cells. The RNA input was about 0.5 to 1 ug, and it was reverse transcribed with random hexamers. TCR beta CDR3 was amplified by immunoSEQ covering 54 Vbeta and 13 Jbeta. TCRdb itself ran the immunoSEQ multiplex PCR reads through MiXCR, one entry per CDR3 protein. The sample lists roughly 180,000 distinct CDR3 sequences, approximately 94% occurring once.

The sequence derives from a human donor in good health. The sample comprised CD4+ T cells from PBMCs. The chain joins TRBV20-1 to TRBJ2-3; 10 positions agree with TRBD2. Written as DNA, the CDR3 is TGCAGTGCTAGAAGTCTCCTAGCGGGAGTGCCAGATACGCAGTATTTT. It translates to CSARSLLAGVPDTQYF.